This TCR beta chain is drawn from a study of T cell clones after liver transplantation. The overall study: Tolerance: complete withdrawal held at least one year, liver enzymes staying within twice normal. General study results and limits: The donor-reactive repertoire was only partly measurable in a couple of subjects, lacking donor cells.

Sequenced by immunoSEQ multiplex PCR; TCRdb stores in-frame clones only, minus some. The table lists 55,000 to 70,000 clones, nearly 95% of them singletons. Unstimulated PBMCs were sorted into CD3+CD4+ and CD3+CD8+ populations. Concerning this clone itself: The antigen remains unidentified.

CDR3 length: 15 amino acids. V gave up 3 bases and J gave up 4 bases; unmatched junction bases: 6. Germline CDR1 is MDHEN and CDR2 is SYDVKM. This material consisted of CD4+ T cells from blood, taken around 27 months after liver transplant. This sequence originates from a human patient who received a liver transplant. A share of the T cells may be of graft donor origin. V and J are TRBV28 and TRBJ2-1; 7 bases are a match to TRBD1. CDR3 sequence: CASSLTGQVYNEQFF. DNA of the CDR3: TGTGCCAGCAGTTTGACTGGACAGGTGTACAATGAGCAGTTCTTC.